The sequence of this T cell receptor beta chain was determined in a study of vaccination and CD4 T cells after COVID-19. In the study overall: The BNT162b2 or mRNA-1273 vaccine was given to participants in two doses. Sampling post-COVID took place a median roughly 93 days after diagnosis (range 35 to 161). Control cultures, each given a CEFX pool, an HIV-1 Nef pool, or no peptide, were included.

This clonotype was detected only a few times. Its target is not known. The CDR3 consists of 13 residues. Germline CDR1 reads SEHNR; CDR2 reads FQNEAQ (reference sequence). V was pared by 4 bases and J by 6 bases, with 9 bases between. Cultured CD4+ T-cell DNA underwent Oncomine TCR Beta short-read sequencing. Each CDR3 protein is one row after TCRdb ran MiXCR on the PCR reads. The table records roughly 7,500 distinct CDR3 sequences, 45% to 50% of them present only once. Treatment described: approximately nine-day PBMC culture with coronavirus spike peptide pools or control peptides (ViraFEST assay). Using peptide pools, antigen-specific T cells were expanded in ViraFEST before TCRs were sequenced.

The sample consisted of CD4+ T cells from blood, cultured in vitro. The sequence was collected from a human donor who had recovered from COVID-19. The V gene is TRBV7-9, the J gene TRBJ2-2, with no clear D. CDR3 sequence: CASSSQSAGELFF. CDR3 sequence (DNA): TGTGCCAGCAGCTCCCAAAGCGCCGGGGAGCTGTTTTTT. Variable domain in full (rest from reference TRBV7-9 and TRBJ2-2): DTGVSQNPRHKITKRGQNVTFRCDPISEHNRLYWYRQTLGQGPEFLTYFQNEAQLEKSRLLSDRFSAERPKGSFSTLEIQRTEQGDSAMYLCASSSQSAGELFFGEGSRLTVL.